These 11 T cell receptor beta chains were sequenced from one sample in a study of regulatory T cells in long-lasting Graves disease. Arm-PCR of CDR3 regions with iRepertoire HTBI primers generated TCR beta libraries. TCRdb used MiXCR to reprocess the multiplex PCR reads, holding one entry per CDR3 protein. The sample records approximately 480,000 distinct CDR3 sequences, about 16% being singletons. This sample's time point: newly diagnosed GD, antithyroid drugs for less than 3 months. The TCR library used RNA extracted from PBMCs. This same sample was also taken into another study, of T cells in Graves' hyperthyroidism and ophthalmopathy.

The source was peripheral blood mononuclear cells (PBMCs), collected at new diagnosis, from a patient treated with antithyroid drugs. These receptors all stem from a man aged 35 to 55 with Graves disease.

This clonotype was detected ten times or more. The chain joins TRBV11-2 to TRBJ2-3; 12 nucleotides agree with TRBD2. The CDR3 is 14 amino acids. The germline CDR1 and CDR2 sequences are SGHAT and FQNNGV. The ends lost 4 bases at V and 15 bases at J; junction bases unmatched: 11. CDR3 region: CASSSSGLAGAKYF. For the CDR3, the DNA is TGTGCCAGCAGCTCGTCGGGACTAGCGGGTGCTAAATATTTT.

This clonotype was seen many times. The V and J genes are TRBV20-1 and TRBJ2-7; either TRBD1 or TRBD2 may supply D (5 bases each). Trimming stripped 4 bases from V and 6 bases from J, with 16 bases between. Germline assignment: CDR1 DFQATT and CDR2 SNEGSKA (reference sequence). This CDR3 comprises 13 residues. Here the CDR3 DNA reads TGCAGTGCTACACCTGAAGGGGCGGGCGAGCAGTACTTC. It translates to CSATPEGAGEQYF.

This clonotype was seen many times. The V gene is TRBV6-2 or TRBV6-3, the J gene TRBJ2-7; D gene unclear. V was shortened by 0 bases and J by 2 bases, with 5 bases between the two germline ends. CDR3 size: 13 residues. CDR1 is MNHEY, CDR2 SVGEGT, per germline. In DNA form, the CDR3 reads TGTGCCAGCAGTTACTCGACGGCCTACGAGCAGTACTTC. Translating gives CASSYSTAYEQYF.

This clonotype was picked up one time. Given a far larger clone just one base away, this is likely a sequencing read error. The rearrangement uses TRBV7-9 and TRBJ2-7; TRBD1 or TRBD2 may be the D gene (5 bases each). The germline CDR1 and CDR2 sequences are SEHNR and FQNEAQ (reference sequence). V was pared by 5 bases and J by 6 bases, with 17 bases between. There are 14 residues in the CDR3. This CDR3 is CASSPREGWCEQYF. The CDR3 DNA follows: TGTGCCAGCAGCCCCCGTGAGGGGTGGTGCGAGCAGTACTTC.

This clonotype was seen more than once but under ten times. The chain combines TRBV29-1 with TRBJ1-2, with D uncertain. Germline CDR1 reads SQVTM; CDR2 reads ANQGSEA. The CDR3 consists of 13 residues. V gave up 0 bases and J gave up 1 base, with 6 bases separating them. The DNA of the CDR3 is TGCAGCGTTGAAGAGACTGTTAACTATGGCTACACCTTC. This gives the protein CSVEETVNYGYTF.

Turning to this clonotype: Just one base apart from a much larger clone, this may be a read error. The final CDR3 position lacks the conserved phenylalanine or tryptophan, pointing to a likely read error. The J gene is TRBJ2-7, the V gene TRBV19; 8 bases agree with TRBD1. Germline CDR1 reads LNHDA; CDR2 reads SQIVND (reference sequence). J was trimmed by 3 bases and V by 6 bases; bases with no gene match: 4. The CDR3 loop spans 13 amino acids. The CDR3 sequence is CASSSGQDYEQYS. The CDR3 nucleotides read TGTGCCAGTAGCTCGGGACAGGACTACGAGCAGTACTCC.

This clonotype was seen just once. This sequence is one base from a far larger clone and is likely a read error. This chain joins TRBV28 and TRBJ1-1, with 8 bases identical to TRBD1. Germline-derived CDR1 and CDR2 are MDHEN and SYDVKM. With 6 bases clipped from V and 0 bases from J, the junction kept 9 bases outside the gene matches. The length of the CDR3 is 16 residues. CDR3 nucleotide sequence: TGTGCCAGCAGCGACAGGGGCTTGTCGATGAACACTGAAGCTTTCTTT. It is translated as CASSDRGLSMNTEAFF.

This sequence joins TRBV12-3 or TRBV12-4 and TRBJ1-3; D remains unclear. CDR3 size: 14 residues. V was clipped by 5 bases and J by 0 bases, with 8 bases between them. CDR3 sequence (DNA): TGTGCCAGCAGTCGATTTTTCTCTGGAAACACCATATATTTT. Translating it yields CASSRFFSGNTIYF.

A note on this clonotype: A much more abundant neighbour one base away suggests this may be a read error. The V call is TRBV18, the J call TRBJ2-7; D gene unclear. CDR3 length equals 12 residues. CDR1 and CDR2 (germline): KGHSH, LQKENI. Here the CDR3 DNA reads TGTGCCAGCTCACCCTCGAACTACGAGCAGTGCTTC. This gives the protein CASSPSNYEQCF.

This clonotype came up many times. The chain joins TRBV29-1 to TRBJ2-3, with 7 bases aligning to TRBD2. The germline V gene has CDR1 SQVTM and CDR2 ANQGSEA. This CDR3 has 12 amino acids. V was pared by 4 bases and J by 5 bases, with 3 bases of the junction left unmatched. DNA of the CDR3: TGCAGCGTTGGGCCGGGGGGAGATACGCAGTATTTT. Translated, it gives CSVGPGGDTQYF.

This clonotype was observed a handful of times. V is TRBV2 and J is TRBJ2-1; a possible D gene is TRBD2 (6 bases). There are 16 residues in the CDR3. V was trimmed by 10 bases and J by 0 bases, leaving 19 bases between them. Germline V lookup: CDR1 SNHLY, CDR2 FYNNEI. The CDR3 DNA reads TGTGCCACCCATTCGGGGGTGAGAAGCTCCTACAATGAGCAGTTCTTC. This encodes CATHSGVRSSYNEQFF. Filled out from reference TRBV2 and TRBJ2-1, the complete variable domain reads EPEVTQTPSHQVTQMGQEVILRCVPISNHLYFYWYRQILGQKVEFLVSFYNNEISEKSEIFDDQFSVERPDGSNFTLKIRSTKLEDSAMYFCATHSGVRSSYNEQFFGPGTRLTVL.